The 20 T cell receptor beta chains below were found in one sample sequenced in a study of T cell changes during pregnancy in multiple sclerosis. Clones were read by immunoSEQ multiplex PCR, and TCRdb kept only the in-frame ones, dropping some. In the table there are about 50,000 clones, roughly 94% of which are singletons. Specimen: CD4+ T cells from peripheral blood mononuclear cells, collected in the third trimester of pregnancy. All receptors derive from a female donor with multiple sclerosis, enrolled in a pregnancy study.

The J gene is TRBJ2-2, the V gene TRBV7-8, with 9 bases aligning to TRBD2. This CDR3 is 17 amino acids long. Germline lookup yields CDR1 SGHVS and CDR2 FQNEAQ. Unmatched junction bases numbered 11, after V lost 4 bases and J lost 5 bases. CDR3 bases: TGTGCCAGCAGCTCGCGGGTTGCGGGGGGGCCGACCGGGGAGCTGTTTTTT. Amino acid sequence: CASSSRVAGGPTGELFF.

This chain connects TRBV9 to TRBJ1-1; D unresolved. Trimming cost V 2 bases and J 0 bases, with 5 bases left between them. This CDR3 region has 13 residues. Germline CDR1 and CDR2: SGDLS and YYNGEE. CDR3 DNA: TGTGCCAGCAGCGTCGGGATGAACACTGAAGCTTTCTTT. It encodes CASSVGMNTEAFF.

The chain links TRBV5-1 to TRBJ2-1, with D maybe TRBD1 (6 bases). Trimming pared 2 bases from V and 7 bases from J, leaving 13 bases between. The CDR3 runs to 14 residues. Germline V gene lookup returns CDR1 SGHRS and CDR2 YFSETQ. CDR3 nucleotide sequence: TGCGCCAGCAGCTTTAGGGGGAGCGGAAATGAGCAGTTCTTC. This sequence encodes CASSFRGSGNEQFF.

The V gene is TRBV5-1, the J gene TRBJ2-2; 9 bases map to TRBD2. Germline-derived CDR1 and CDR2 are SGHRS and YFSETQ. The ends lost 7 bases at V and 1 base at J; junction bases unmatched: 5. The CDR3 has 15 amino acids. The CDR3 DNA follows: TGCGCCAGCGCCATACTAGCGGGGAACACCGGGGAGCTGTTTTTT. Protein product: CASAILAGNTGELFF.

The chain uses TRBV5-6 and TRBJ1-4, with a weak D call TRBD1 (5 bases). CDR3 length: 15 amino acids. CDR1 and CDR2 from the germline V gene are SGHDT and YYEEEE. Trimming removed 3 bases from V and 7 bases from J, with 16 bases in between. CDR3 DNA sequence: TGTGCCAGCAGCTGGGGCCGCAGTGAAGCTGAAAAACTGTTTTTT. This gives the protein CASSWGRSEAEKLFF.

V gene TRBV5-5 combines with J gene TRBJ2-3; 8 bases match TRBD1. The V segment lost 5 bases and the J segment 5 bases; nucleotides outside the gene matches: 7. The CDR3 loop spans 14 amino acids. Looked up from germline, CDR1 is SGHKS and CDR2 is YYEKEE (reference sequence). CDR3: CASRTGQGQDTQYF. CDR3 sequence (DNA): TGTGCCAGCAGAACCGGACAGGGTCAAGATACGCAGTATTTT. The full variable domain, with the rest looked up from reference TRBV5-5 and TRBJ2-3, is DAGVTQSPTHLIKTRGQQVTLRCSPISGHKSVSWYQQVLGQGPQFIFQYYEKEERGRGNFPDRFSARQFPNYSSELNVNALLLGDSALYLCASRTGQGQDTQYFGPGTRLTVL.

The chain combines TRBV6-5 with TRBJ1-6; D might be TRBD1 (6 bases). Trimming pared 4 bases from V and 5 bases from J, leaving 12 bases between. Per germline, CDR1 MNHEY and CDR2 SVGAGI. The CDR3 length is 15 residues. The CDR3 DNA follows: TGTGCCAGCAGTTCCGGGACAATCCATAATTCACCCCTCCACTTT. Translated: CASSSGTIHNSPLHF.

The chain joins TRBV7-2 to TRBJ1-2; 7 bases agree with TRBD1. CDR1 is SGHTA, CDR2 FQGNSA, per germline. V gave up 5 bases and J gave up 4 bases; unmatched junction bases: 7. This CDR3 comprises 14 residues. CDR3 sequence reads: CASSTPDRSYGYTF. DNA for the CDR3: TGTGCCAGCAGCACACCGGACAGGTCCTATGGCTACACCTTC. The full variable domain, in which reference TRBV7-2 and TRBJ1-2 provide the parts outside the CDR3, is GAGVSQSPSNKVTEKGKDVELRCDPISGHTALYWYRQSLGQGLEFLIYFQGNSAPDKSGLPSDRFSAERTGGSVSTLTIQRTQQEDSAVYLCASSTPDRSYGYTFGSGTRLTVV.

The CDR3 DNA reads as TGTGCTAGTGGTTTGGTAGGGGGCAGTAGGCACTATGGCTACACCTTC. Translating gives CASGLVGGSRHYGYTF. The chain employs TRBV12-5 and TRBJ1-2; 7 bases are shared with TRBD1. V was pared by 0 bases and J by 3 bases, with 7 bases of the junction left unmatched. This CDR3 region has 16 residues. The V gene's germline CDR1 is LGHNT and CDR2 FRNRAP.

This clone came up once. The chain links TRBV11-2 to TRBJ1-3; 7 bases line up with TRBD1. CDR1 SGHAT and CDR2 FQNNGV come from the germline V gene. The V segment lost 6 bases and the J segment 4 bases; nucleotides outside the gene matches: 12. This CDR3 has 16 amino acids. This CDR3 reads CASSSPRDRFGNTIYF. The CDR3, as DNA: TGTGCCAGCAGTTCACCGCGGGACAGATTCGGAAACACCATATATTTT.

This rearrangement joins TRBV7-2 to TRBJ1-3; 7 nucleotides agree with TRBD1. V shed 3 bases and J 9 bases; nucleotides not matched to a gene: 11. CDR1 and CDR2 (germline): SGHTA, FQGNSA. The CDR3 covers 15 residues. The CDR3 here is CASSFKFDRASTIYF. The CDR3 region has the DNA TGTGCCAGCAGCTTTAAGTTTGACAGGGCCAGCACCATATATTTT.

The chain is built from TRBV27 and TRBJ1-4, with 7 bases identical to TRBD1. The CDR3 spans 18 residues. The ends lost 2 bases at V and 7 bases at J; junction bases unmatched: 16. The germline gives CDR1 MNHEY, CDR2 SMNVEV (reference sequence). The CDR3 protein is CASSLRPPLQGRGEKLFF. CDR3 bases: TGTGCCAGCAGTTTACGCCCCCCTTTACAGGGGAGAGGTGAAAAACTGTTTTTT.

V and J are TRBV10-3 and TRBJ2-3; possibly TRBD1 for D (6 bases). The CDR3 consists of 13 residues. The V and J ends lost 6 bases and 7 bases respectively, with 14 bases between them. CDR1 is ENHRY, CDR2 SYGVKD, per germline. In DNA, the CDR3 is TGTGCCATCAGCCCGGACAGTTCTCATACGCAGTATTTT. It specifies CAISPDSSHTQYF.

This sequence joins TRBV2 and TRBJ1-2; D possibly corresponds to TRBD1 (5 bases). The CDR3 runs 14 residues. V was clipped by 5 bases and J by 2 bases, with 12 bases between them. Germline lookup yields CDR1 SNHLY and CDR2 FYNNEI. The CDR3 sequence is CASSLRTFNYGYTF. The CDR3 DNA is TGTGCCAGCAGTCTCCGGACATTCAACTATGGCTACACCTTC.

CDR3 amino acids: CASSRGQGDVIQPQHF. The CDR3 bases are TGTGCCAGCAGCCGGGGACAGGGGGATGTCATCCAGCCCCAGCATTTT. The chain is built from TRBV7-8 and TRBJ1-5; 11 bases agree with TRBD1. With V trimmed by 5 bases and J by 7 bases, 10 bases remained unmatched. This CDR3 contains 16 residues. The V gene's germline CDR1 is SGHVS and CDR2 FQNEAQ.

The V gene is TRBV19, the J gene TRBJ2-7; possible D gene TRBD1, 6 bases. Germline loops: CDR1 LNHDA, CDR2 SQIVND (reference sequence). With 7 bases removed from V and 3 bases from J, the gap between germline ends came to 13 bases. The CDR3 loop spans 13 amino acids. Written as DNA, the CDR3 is TGTGCCAGTAACGCAGGGGACGGCTACGAGCAGTACTTC. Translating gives CASNAGDGYEQYF.

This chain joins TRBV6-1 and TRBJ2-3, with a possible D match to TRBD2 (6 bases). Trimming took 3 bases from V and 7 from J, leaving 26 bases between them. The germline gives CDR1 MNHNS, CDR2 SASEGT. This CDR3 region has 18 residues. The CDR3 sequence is CASSDRRGGQGRSHTQYF. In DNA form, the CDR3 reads TGTGCCAGCAGTGATAGGAGGGGTGGGCAGGGAAGGTCCCATACGCAGTATTTT.

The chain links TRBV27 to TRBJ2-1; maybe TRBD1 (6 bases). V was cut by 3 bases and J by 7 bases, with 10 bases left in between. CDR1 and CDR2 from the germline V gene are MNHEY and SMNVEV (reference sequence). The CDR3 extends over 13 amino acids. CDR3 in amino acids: CASSFRTVNEQFF. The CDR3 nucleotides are TGTGCCAGCAGTTTTAGGACAGTGAATGAGCAGTTCTTC.

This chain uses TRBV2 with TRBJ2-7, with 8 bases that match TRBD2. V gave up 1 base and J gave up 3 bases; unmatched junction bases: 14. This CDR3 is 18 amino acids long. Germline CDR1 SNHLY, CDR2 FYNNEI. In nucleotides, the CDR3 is TGTGCCAGCAGTGAAGACTACCCGGGGGTAGCGGGAATCTACGAGCAGTACTTC. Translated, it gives CASSEDYPGVAGIYEQYF.

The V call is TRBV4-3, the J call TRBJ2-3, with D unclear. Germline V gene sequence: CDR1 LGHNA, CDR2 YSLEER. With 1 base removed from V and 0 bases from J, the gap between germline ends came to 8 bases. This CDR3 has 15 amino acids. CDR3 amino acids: CASSQVSTSTDTQYF. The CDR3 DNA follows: TGCGCCAGCAGCCAAGTGAGCACTAGCACAGATACGCAGTATTTT.